This passage covers 9 T cell receptor beta chains from one sample sequenced in a study of technical replicates of blood from four donors. The table came from immunoSEQ multiplex PCR; TCRdb's copy has only in-frame clones and leaves some out. This sample has fewer than 100,000 clones, with under 95% found just once. Sequencing was carried out using T cells isolated from PBMCs. Source of these receptors: a human donor in good health.

This clone was counted a few times. This rearrangement joins TRBV5-4 to TRBJ2-7; TRBD2 aligns across 8 bases. The germline gives CDR1 SGHNT, CDR2 YYREEE (reference sequence). Trimming took 0 bases from V and 3 from J; bases not matched to a gene: 8. The CDR3 has 16 residues. The CDR3 DNA follows: TGTGCCAGCAGCTTGGATGTCGGACTAGCAGTCTACGAGCAGTACTTC. It is translated as CASSLDVGLAVYEQYF.

V gene TRBV5-1 combines with J gene TRBJ2-2, with no clear D. CDR1 and CDR2 from the germline V gene are SGHRS and YFSETQ. The CDR3 is 15 residues long. Between the trimmed V and J ends, which lost 0 bases and 8 bases, there was a span of 14 bases. Here the CDR3 DNA reads TGCGCCAGCAGCTTGGGGGCAGGAACAACGGGGGAGCTGTTTTTT. Amino acid sequence: CASSLGAGTTGELFF.

This rearrangement joins TRBV7-9 to TRBJ2-6, with TRBD1 matching 7 bases. Germline V gives CDR1 SEHNR, CDR2 FQNEAQ (reference sequence). After removal of 1 base from V and 4 bases from J, the junction contained 13 bases not matched to a gene. The CDR3 runs to 19 residues. Written as DNA, the CDR3 is TGTGCCAGCAGCTTAGATGGATGGGGTAGGGGGCTGGGGGCCAACGTCCTGACTTTC. Amino acids: CASSLDGWGRGLGANVLTF.

A few counts support this clone. The chain combines TRBV5-6 with TRBJ2-7; TRBD1 is a possible D gene (5 bases). CDR1 is SGHDT and CDR2 is YYEEEE in the germline V gene. The V end was cut by 4 bases, the J end by 2 bases, with 22 bases between. The CDR3 has 17 residues. This chain's CDR3 is CASSTPSNDQGTYEQYF. CDR3 DNA sequence: TGTGCCAGCAGCACACCCTCCAATGATCAGGGCACCTACGAGCAGTACTTC.

CDR3 coding DNA: TGTGCCAGTAGTATAGAGGGGGCAGTTGGCACTGAAGCTTTCTTT. Protein sequence: CASSIEGAVGTEAFF. The rearrangement links TRBV19 to TRBJ1-1; maybe TRBD1 (6 bases). The germline gives CDR1 LNHDA, CDR2 SQIVND (reference sequence). This CDR3 region has 15 residues. V gave up 0 bases and J gave up 4 bases, with 12 bases separating them.

This chain joins TRBV5-6 and TRBJ2-7; 7 nucleotides match TRBD1. CDR3 length equals 14 residues. Germline trimming cut 2 bases from V and 7 bases from J; bases unmatched to any gene: 9. Germline lookup yields CDR1 SGHDT and CDR2 YYEEEE. CDR3 nucleotide sequence: TGTGCCAGCAGCTTCCGGGACAGTACATTTGAGCAGTACTTC. Its protein product is CASSFRDSTFEQYF.

The chain combines TRBV4-1 with TRBJ2-7; 10 nucleotides match TRBD2. Germline CDR1 and CDR2: MGHRA and YSYEKL. This CDR3 has 14 residues. V trimming: 3 bases; J trimming: 3 bases; junction bases outside the gene matches: 2. CDR3 protein: CASSHLAGGYEQYF. The DNA for the CDR3 is TGCGCCAGCAGCCATTTAGCGGGAGGCTACGAGCAGTACTTC.

V gene TRBV5-1 combines with J gene TRBJ2-2, with 8 bases fitting TRBD2. The CDR3 is 17 amino acids. Looked up from germline, CDR1 is SGHRS and CDR2 is YFSETQ. V lost 2 bases and J lost 2; bases outside the gene matches: 8. DNA for the CDR3: TGCGCCAGCAGCTTCCTGCCGGGACTAGAAAACACCGGGGAGCTGTTTTTT. Translation gives CASSFLPGLENTGELFF.

The chain has TRBV19 and TRBJ2-2; D not resolved. V shed 8 bases and J shed 6 bases, with 10 bases lying between them. CDR3 size: 12 residues. CDR1 LNHDA and CDR2 SQIVND come from the germline V gene (reference sequence). The CDR3, as DNA: TGTGCCAGTGGAGTCTTGCCCGGGGAGCTGTTTTTT. This encodes CASGVLPGELFF.